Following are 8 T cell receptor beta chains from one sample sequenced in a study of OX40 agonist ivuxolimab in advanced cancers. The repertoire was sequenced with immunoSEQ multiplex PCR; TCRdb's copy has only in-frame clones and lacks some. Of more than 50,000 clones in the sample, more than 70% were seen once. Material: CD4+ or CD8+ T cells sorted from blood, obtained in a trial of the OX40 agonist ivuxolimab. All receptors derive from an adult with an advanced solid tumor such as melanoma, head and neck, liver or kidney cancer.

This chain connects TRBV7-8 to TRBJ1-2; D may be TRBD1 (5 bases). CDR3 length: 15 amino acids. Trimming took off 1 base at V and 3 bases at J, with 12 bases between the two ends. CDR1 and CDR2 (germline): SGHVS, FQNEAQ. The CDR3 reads CASSLGGQGYYGYTF. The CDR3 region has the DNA TGTGCCAGCAGCTTAGGAGGGCAGGGATACTATGGCTACACCTTC.

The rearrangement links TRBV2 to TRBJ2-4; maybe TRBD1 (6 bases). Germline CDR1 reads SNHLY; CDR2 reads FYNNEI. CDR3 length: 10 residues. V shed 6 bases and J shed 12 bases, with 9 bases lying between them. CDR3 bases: TGTGCCAGCAGACAGGGATATCAGTACTTC. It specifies CASRQGYQYF.

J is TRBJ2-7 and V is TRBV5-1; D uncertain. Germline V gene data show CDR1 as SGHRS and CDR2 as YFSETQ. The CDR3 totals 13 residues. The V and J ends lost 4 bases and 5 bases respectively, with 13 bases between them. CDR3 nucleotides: TGCGCCAGCAGCCCGATTGTAGGCAACGAGCAGTACTTC. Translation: CASSPIVGNEQYF.

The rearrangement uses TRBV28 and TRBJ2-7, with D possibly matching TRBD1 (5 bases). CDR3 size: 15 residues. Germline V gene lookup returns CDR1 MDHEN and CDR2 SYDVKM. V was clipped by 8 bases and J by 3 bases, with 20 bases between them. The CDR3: CASAGWTSDNYEQYF. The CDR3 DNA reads TGTGCCAGCGCCGGTTGGACGTCGGACAACTACGAGCAGTACTTC.

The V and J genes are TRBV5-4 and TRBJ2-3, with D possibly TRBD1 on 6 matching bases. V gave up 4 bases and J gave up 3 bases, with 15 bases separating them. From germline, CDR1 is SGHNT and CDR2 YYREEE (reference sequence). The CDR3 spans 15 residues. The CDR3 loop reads CASSGGARWTDTQYF. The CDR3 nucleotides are TGTGCCAGCAGCGGGGGCGCTAGATGGACAGATACGCAGTATTTT.

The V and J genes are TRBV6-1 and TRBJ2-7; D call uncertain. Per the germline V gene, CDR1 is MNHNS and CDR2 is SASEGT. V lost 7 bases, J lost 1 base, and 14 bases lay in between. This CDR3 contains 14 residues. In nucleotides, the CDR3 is TGTGCCAGCACCACCGACACGACTTCCTACGAGCAGTACTTC. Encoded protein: CASTTDTTSYEQYF.

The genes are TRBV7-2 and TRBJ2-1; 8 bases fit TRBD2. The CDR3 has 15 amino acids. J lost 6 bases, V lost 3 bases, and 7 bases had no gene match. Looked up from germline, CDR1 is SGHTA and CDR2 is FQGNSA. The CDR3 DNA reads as TGTGCCAGCAGCTTCGGGGGGGGGCCTGGCAATGAGCAGTTCTTC. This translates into CASSFGGGPGNEQFF. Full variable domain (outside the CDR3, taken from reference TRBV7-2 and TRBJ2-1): GAGVSQSPSNKVTEKGKDVELRCDPISGHTALYWYRQSLGQGLEFLIYFQGNSAPDKSGLPSDRFSAERTGGSVSTLTIQRTQQEDSAVYLCASSFGGGPGNEQFFGPGTRLTVL.

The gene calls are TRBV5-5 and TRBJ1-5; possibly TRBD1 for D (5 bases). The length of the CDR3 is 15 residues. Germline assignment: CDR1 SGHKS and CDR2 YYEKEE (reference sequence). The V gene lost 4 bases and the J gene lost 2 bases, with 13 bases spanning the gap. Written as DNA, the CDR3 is TGTGCCAGCAGCGGACGGGCGGGGGGCAATCAGCCCCAGCATTTT. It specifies CASSGRAGGNQPQHF.